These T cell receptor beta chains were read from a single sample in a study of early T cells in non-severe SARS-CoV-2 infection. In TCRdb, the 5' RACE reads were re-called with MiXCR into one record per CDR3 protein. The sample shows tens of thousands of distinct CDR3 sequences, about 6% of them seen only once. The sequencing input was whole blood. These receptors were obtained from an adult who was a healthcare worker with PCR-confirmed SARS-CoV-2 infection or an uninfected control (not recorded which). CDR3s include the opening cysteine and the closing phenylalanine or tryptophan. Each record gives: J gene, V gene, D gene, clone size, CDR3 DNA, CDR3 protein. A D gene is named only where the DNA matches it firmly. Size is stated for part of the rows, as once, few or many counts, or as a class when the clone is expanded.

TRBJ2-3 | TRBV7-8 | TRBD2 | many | TGTGCCAGCAGTTCCCGTGGGGGGGAGTCAACAGATACGCAGTATTTT | CASSSRGGESTDTQYF
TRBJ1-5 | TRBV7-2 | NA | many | TGTGCCAGCAGCCACAGGGATACTCAGCCCCAGCATTTT | CASSHRDTQPQHF
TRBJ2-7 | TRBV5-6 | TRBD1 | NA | TGTGCCAGCACAACGCCAGGGGGCATCTACGAGCAGTACTTC | CASTTPGGIYEQYF
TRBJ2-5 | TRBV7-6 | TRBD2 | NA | TGTGCCAGCAGCCATCGACTAGCGGGAGAGACCCAGTACTTC | CASSHRLAGETQYF
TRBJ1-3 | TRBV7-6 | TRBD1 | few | TGTGCCAGCAGCCCCTCTGTGGGGACAGCGGACACCATATATTTT | CASSPSVGTADTIYF
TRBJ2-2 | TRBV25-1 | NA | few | TGTGCCAGCAGTGGGCCTCCCGCGGGCAGAGAACCGGGGGAGCTGTTTTTT | CASSGPPAGREPGELFF
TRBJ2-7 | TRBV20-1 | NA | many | TGCAGTGCTAGCGGTCCGACCTACGAGCAGTACTTC | CSASGPTYEQYF
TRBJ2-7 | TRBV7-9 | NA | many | TGTGCCAGCAGCTTAGTGGCAGGAGCTTCCTACGAGCAGTACTTC | CASSLVAGASYEQYF
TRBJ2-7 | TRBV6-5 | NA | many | TGTGCCAGCAGTTCCTCAGAGGGGATCGTTACCTACGAGCAGTACTTC | CASSSSEGIVTYEQYF
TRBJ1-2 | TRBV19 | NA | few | TGTGCCAGTAGTATGTTGGGGCTGGTTGGCTACACCTTC | CASSMLGLVGYTF
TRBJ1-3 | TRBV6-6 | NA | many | TGTGCCAGCATGTTGGGGTCTGGAAACACCATATATTTT | CASMLGSGNTIYF
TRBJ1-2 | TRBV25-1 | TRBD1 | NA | TGTGCCAGCAGTGAATTGGTGGGGGACAGGGCTGGCTACACCTTC | CASSELVGDRAGYTF
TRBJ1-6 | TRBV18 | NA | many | TGTGCCAGCTCACCCCTTCCTACAGGACAGACAAATTCACCCCTCCACTTT | CASSPLPTGQTNSPLHF
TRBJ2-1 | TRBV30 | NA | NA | TGTGCCTGGAGCACCGGAGACTTCTACAATGAGCAGTTCTTC | CAWSTGDFYNEQFF
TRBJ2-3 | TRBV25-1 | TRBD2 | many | TGTGCCAGCAGTGAGGCGGGAGCTGACTTTGGCACAGATACGCAGTATTTT | CASSEAGADFGTDTQYF
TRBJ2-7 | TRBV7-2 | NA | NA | TGTGCCAGCAGCTTAGCAGAGGATCCGACCGGGCGGGACGAGCAGTACTTC | CASSLAEDPTGRDEQYF
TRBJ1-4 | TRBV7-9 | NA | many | TGTGCCAGCACCGAATGGACAACCGCAACTAATGAAAAACTGTTTTTT | CASTEWTTATNEKLFF
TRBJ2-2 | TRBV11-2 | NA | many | TGTGCCAGCAGCCCACAACTCAGAACCGCCACCGGGGAGCTGTTTTTT | CASSPQLRTATGELFF
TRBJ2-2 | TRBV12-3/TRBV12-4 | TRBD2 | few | TGTGCCAGCATCCATAGCGGGGTGAACACCGGGGAGCTGTTTTTT | CASIHSGVNTGELFF
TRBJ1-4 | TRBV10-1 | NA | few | TGCGCCAGCAGCAGCCGTCTGGGGGAAAAACTGTTTTTT | CASSSRLGEKLFF
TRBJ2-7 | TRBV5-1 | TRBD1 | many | TGCGCCAGCAGCTTGAGGACAGGGGGGTCGAGCGAGCAGTACTTC | CASSLRTGGSSEQYF